The next 2 T cell receptor beta chains were all read from a single sample in a study of blood T cells in healthy people across ages. A sample-barcoded 5' primer and a J-beta primer mix were used in a second PCR of roughly 6 to 12 cycles. TCRdb itself ran the 5' RACE reads through MiXCR, one entry per CDR3 protein. The table includes about 840,000 distinct CDR3 sequences, about 28% detected once. The same data also went into a second study, on T cells of mothers and their children.

Sequenced input: blood. The receptor source for this set is a woman aged 40 to 50 in good health.

With regard to this clonotype: This may come from a read error, since a much larger clone is one base off. The rearrangement joins TRBV24-1 to TRBJ2-7; 9 bases are shared with TRBD1. This CDR3 region has 15 residues. Germline loops: CDR1 KGHDR, CDR2 SFDVKD. Germline trimming cut 3 bases from V and 7 bases from J; bases unmatched to any gene: 9. The CDR3 bases are TGTGCCACCAGTGATAATATTCGGACAGGGGTTGAGCAGTACTTC. Amino acids: CATSDNIRTGVEQYF.

This clonotype was recorded at least ten times. The J gene is TRBJ2-7, the V gene TRBV28; TRBD1 might be the D (6 bases). Per the germline V gene, CDR1 is MDHEN and CDR2 is SYDVKM. The CDR3 has 14 amino acids. The ends were cut back, 5 bases at V and 1 base at J, with 12 bases in the middle. CDR3 sequence reads: CASSLGTPSYEQYF. CDR3 DNA: TGTGCCAGCAGTCTTGGGACACCTTCCTACGAGCAGTACTTC.